The rows below give T cell receptor beta chains drawn from one sample of a study of T cell repertoires in cytomegalovirus infection. TCRdb passed the reads through MiXCR, listing each CDR3 protein once. The sample contains around 450,000 distinct CDR3 sequences, approximately 32% of which appear only once. Material: PBMCs. These receptors came from a human donor in good health (CMV status not recorded). Some clones in this sample may be carry-over from other donors' samples. Each CDR3 is given with its conserved first and last residue. Each record gives: clone size, V gene, D gene, J gene, CDR3 DNA, CDR3 protein. The D gene is left open where the match is weak. A clone size is listed for some rows: how often the clone was seen (once, few, many), or a class if it is expanded.

clone_size: .
v_call: TRBV6-6
d_call: TRBD1
j_call: TRBJ1-6
cdr3_nt: TGTGCCAGCAGTTACAGGGACAGTAATAATTCACCCCTCCACTTT
cdr3_aa: CASSYRDSNNSPLHF

clone_size: .
v_call: TRBV5-6
d_call: .
j_call: TRBJ2-3
cdr3_nt: TGTGCCAGCAGCTTGGCCGGTCAGGGGTGGACAGATACGCAGTATTTT
cdr3_aa: CASSLAGQGWTDTQYF

clone_size: few
v_call: TRBV7-6
d_call: .
j_call: TRBJ1-1
cdr3_nt: TGTGCCAGCAGCTTATTCTCGGACATGGGTGTAATGGAGAACACTGAAGCTTTCTTT
cdr3_aa: CASSLFSDMGVMENTEAFF

clone_size: .
v_call: TRBV7-3
d_call: .
j_call: TRBJ2-3
cdr3_nt: TGTGCCAGCGCACGGGGCACAGATACGCAGTATTTT
cdr3_aa: CASARGTDTQYF

clone_size: .
v_call: TRBV18
d_call: .
j_call: TRBJ1-6
cdr3_nt: TGTGCCAGCTCACCACACCGGGGCAGAGAGAATTCACCCCTCCACTTT
cdr3_aa: CASSPHRGRENSPLHF

clone_size: many
v_call: TRBV19
d_call: .
j_call: TRBJ1-1
cdr3_nt: TGTGCCAGTAGTTTGGGACTTGTCCGGGGCGAAGCTTTCTTT
cdr3_aa: CASSLGLVRGEAFF

clone_size: many
v_call: TRBV7-2
d_call: .
j_call: TRBJ2-1
cdr3_nt: TGTGCCAGCAGCTTAAGGGCAGTAGGTGAGCAGTTCTTC
cdr3_aa: CASSLRAVGEQFF

clone_size: .
v_call: TRBV20-1
d_call: TRBD1
j_call: TRBJ1-4
cdr3_nt: TGCAGTGCTACAGGGGGCTCAAATGAAAAACTGTTTTTT
cdr3_aa: CSATGGSNEKLFF

clone_size: .
v_call: TRBV7-8
d_call: .
j_call: TRBJ2-1
cdr3_nt: TGTGCCAGCAGCGATCCTGGGGCTACCTCCTACAATGAGCAGTTCTTC
cdr3_aa: CASSDPGATSYNEQFF

clone_size: few
v_call: TRBV7-6
d_call: TRBD1
j_call: TRBJ2-4
cdr3_nt: TGTGCCAGCAGCCAGGGACAGGAGCTAGCCAAAAACATTCAGTACTTC
cdr3_aa: CASSQGQELAKNIQYF

clone_size: few
v_call: TRBV28
d_call: TRBD1
j_call: TRBJ1-6
cdr3_nt: TGTGCCAGCAGTTTAACAGGGGGCGGGTATAATTCACCCCTCCACTTT
cdr3_aa: CASSLTGGGYNSPLHF

clone_size: many
v_call: TRBV7-6
d_call: TRBD2
j_call: TRBJ2-3
cdr3_nt: TGTGCCAGCAGCCCTAGCGGGGCTTACACAGATACGCAGTATTTT
cdr3_aa: CASSPSGAYTDTQYF

clone_size: many
v_call: TRBV20-1
d_call: TRBD2
j_call: TRBJ2-1
cdr3_nt: TGCAGTGCTTCTGGGGGACTAGCGGGGGGTAATGAGCAGTTCTTC
cdr3_aa: CSASGGLAGGNEQFF

clone_size: few
v_call: TRBV6-6
d_call: .
j_call: TRBJ2-1
cdr3_nt: TGTGCCAGCAGTTTCCGGGATTCTCGTGAGGGCAATGAGCAGTTCTTC
cdr3_aa: CASSFRDSREGNEQFF

clone_size: .
v_call: TRBV19
d_call: .
j_call: TRBJ1-6
cdr3_nt: TGTGCCAGTAGTATAGATCCGCACAGGCGACCCCTCCACTTT
cdr3_aa: CASSIDPHRRPLHF

clone_size: .
v_call: TRBV2
d_call: .
j_call: TRBJ1-5
cdr3_nt: TGTGCCAGCAGTTATGGGGCAGACCGAGTTATCAATCAGCCCCAGCATTTT
cdr3_aa: CASSYGADRVINQPQHF

clone_size: few
v_call: TRBV7-8
d_call: TRBD1
j_call: TRBJ2-7
cdr3_nt: TGTGCCAGCAGCTTCGGGACAGGGAGCGAGCAGTACTTC
cdr3_aa: CASSFGTGSEQYF

clone_size: .
v_call: TRBV7-6
d_call: .
j_call: TRBJ2-7
cdr3_nt: TGTGCCAGCAGCTTAAGCGGACAGCCCTACGAGCAGTACTTC
cdr3_aa: CASSLSGQPYEQYF

clone_size: .
v_call: TRBV15
d_call: .
j_call: TRBJ1-5
cdr3_nt: TGTGCCACCAGCACACGGGGTGGCAATCAGCCCCAGCATTTT
cdr3_aa: CATSTRGGNQPQHF

clone_size: .
v_call: TRBV7-9
d_call: .
j_call: TRBJ1-2
cdr3_nt: TGTGCCAGCAGCTTAGTTATGCAGGCTGAGAGTGGCTACACCTTC
cdr3_aa: CASSLVMQAESGYTF

clone_size: .
v_call: TRBV7-6
d_call: .
j_call: TRBJ1-1
cdr3_nt: TGTGCCAGCAGCTTAAGAGGAGCGGCCACTGAAGCTTTCTTT
cdr3_aa: CASSLRGAATEAFF

clone_size: many
v_call: TRBV12-3/TRBV12-4
d_call: .
j_call: TRBJ2-5
cdr3_nt: TGTGCCAGCAGTTTTGGACACCGAGAGACCCAGTACTTC
cdr3_aa: CASSFGHRETQYF

clone_size: .
v_call: TRBV6-2/TRBV6-3
d_call: .
j_call: TRBJ2-4
cdr3_nt: TGTGCCAGCAGTTACCGCCAGGGGTCCATTCAGTACTTC
cdr3_aa: CASSYRQGSIQYF

clone_size: .
v_call: TRBV25-1
d_call: TRBD1
j_call: TRBJ2-5
cdr3_nt: TGTGCCAGCAGTCCTACAGACAGGGACCAAGAGACCCAGTACTTC
cdr3_aa: CASSPTDRDQETQYF

clone_size: few
v_call: TRBV24-1
d_call: .
j_call: TRBJ2-6
cdr3_nt: TGTGCCACCAGTGATAATAAGGGAAGTGGGGCCAACGTCCTGACTTTC
cdr3_aa: CATSDNKGSGANVLTF

clone_size: .
v_call: TRBV6-2/TRBV6-3
d_call: .
j_call: TRBJ2-6
cdr3_nt: TGTGCCAGCAGTTACGGTGGGGCTGGGGCCAACGTCCTGACTTTC
cdr3_aa: CASSYGGAGANVLTF

clone_size: .
v_call: TRBV15
d_call: TRBD2
j_call: TRBJ2-4
cdr3_nt: TGTGCCACCAGCAGAGTTGGGGGGGGTCAAACCAAAAACATTCAGTACTTC
cdr3_aa: CATSRVGGGQTKNIQYF

clone_size: .
v_call: TRBV5-1
d_call: TRBD1
j_call: TRBJ2-7
cdr3_nt: TGCGCCAGCAGCTTAACTCTGACAGGGAGCTCCTACGAGCAGTACTTC
cdr3_aa: CASSLTLTGSSYEQYF

clone_size: many
v_call: TRBV12-3/TRBV12-4
d_call: .
j_call: TRBJ1-2
cdr3_nt: TGTGCCAGCAGTTTAAACTATGGCTACACCTTC
cdr3_aa: CASSLNYGYTF

clone_size: .
v_call: TRBV12-3/TRBV12-4
d_call: .
j_call: TRBJ2-2
cdr3_nt: TGTGCCAGCAGTCCGGGGCAGGCCGGGGAGCTGTTTTTT
cdr3_aa: CASSPGQAGELFF

clone_size: many
v_call: TRBV6-5
d_call: .
j_call: TRBJ1-1
cdr3_nt: TGTGCCAGCAGTTTCAGACCCCTCGGGGCCACTGAAGCTTTCTTT
cdr3_aa: CASSFRPLGATEAFF

clone_size: .
v_call: TRBV11-2
d_call: .
j_call: TRBJ2-1
cdr3_nt: TGTGCCAGCAGCTCTAAGGGGAGTGTTGGTGAGCAGTTCTTC
cdr3_aa: CASSSKGSVGEQFF

clone_size: .
v_call: TRBV12-3/TRBV12-4
d_call: .
j_call: TRBJ1-2
cdr3_nt: TGTGCCAGCAGATTAAGGGACGGCTACACCTTC
cdr3_aa: CASRLRDGYTF

clone_size: .
v_call: TRBV7-2
d_call: .
j_call: TRBJ2-1
cdr3_nt: TGTGCTAGTAGCGTAGTGGGCTTAGGGGGGCCGAGCTCCTACAATGAGCAGGTCTTC
cdr3_aa: CASSVVGLGGPSSYNEQVF

clone_size: many
v_call: TRBV12-3/TRBV12-4
d_call: .
j_call: TRBJ2-1
cdr3_nt: TGTGCCAGCAGTTACCGACGGGGGAGCTCCTACAATGAGCAGTTCTTC
cdr3_aa: CASSYRRGSSYNEQFF

clone_size: many
v_call: TRBV7-2
d_call: TRBD2
j_call: TRBJ2-3
cdr3_nt: TGTGCCAGCGGAGTAGCGGGGGTGAATACGCAGTATTTT
cdr3_aa: CASGVAGVNTQYF

clone_size: .
v_call: TRBV6-1
d_call: TRBD1
j_call: TRBJ2-7
cdr3_nt: TGTGCCAGCAGTCGGGACAGGGATGATACGTGCTTC
cdr3_aa: CASSRDRDDTCF

clone_size: once
v_call: TRBV4-2
d_call: .
j_call: TRBJ1-2
cdr3_nt: TGTGCCAGCAGCCAGGATCTTTGGAACTATGGCTACACCTTC
cdr3_aa: CASSQDLWNYGYTF

clone_size: many
v_call: TRBV7-8
d_call: .
j_call: TRBJ2-5
cdr3_nt: TGTGCCAGCAGCCCCCTCGTGGGGGGGGCCGGGGAGACCCAGTACTTC
cdr3_aa: CASSPLVGGAGETQYF

clone_size: .
v_call: TRBV4-1
d_call: .
j_call: TRBJ1-6
cdr3_nt: TGCGCCAGCAGCCAAGGGGGGGATTCACCCCTCCACTTT
cdr3_aa: CASSQGGDSPLHF

clone_size: few
v_call: TRBV6-5
d_call: .
j_call: TRBJ1-3
cdr3_nt: TGTGCCAGCAGACAAACAGGGTCCGGAAACACCATATATTTT
cdr3_aa: CASRQTGSGNTIYF

clone_size: .
v_call: TRBV11-3
d_call: TRBD1
j_call: TRBJ1-4
cdr3_nt: TGTGCCAGCAGCTCGCCGGGACAGGGGTCGAAGCCAACTAATGAAAAACTGTTTTTT
cdr3_aa: CASSSPGQGSKPTNEKLFF

clone_size: few
v_call: TRBV10-2
d_call: .
j_call: TRBJ1-1
cdr3_nt: TGCGCCAGTGGGTGGCGGGGGAGGGGAACTGAAGCTTTCTTT
cdr3_aa: CASGWRGRGTEAFF

clone_size: .
v_call: TRBV12-3/TRBV12-4
d_call: TRBD1
j_call: TRBJ2-3
cdr3_nt: TGTGCAAGCAGTCCACCGACAGGGTCAGATACGAAGTATTTT
cdr3_aa: CASSPPTGSDTKYF

clone_size: once
v_call: TRBV10-2
d_call: .
j_call: TRBJ1-1
cdr3_nt: TGCGCCAGCAGTGCGTCGGGACGGGAAGAAGCTGGCTTT
cdr3_aa: CASSASGREEAGF

clone_size: .
v_call: TRBV7-9
d_call: .
j_call: TRBJ2-2
cdr3_nt: TGTGCCAGCAGCTCGGGGCGTAGCGGGGAGCTGTTTTTT
cdr3_aa: CASSSGRSGELFF